These T cell receptor beta chains were read from a single sample in a study of shared clonotypes between healthy human individuals. The protocol was immunoSEQ multiplex PCR, while the TCRdb copy is restricted to in-frame clones and leaves out a portion. This table holds over 1.5 million clones, approximately 98% found once. The sequencing sample was made of naive CD4+ T cells sorted from blood. These receptors all come from a young man in good health. CDR3s include the opening cysteine and the closing phenylalanine or tryptophan. D genes are given only for firm matches. The size entry is marked missing in some rows and otherwise reads once, few, many or a size class.

V gene	clone size	D gene	J gene	CDR3 length	CDR3 DNA	CDR3 protein
TRBV27	-	-	TRBJ2-7	14	TGTGCCAGCAGTCCTAACAGGGCCTCCTACGAGCAGTACTTC	CASSPNRASYEQYF
TRBV6-5	-	TRBD2	TRBJ2-7	15	TGTGCCAGCAGTTACGGACTAGCCATAAACTACGAGCAGTACTTC	CASSYGLAINYEQYF
TRBV11-2	-	-	TRBJ1-1	13	TGTGCCAGCAGCTTACACCTTAACACTGAAGCTTTCTTT	CASSLHLNTEAFF
TRBV5-6	-	TRBD1	TRBJ1-2	13	TGTGCCAGCAGCTTTGGCAGGGGGAATGGCTACACCTTC	CASSFGRGNGYTF
TRBV6-5	-	-	TRBJ1-5	13	TGTGCCAGCAGTTTAGAGAGCAATCAGCCCCAGCATTTT	CASSLESNQPQHF
TRBV28	-	TRBD1	TRBJ1-5	14	TGTGCCAGCAGTTACGGGACAGGCTATCAGCCCCAGCATTTT	CASSYGTGYQPQHF
TRBV7-6	-	-	TRBJ2-3	14	TGTGCCAGCAGTTTAGTACCCTCCACAGATACGCAGTATTTT	CASSLVPSTDTQYF
TRBV6-5	-	-	TRBJ2-3	14	TGTGCCAGCAGCGGCGACAGATATACAGATACGCAGTATTTT	CASSGDRYTDTQYF
TRBV11-2	-	-	TRBJ2-3	16	TGTGCCAGCAGCTTAGGACCCCCTCGCAAGGCAGATACGCAGTATTTT	CASSLGPPRKADTQYF
TRBV25-1	-	-	TRBJ1-5	14	TGTGCCAGCAGCCAAACAGGGAGCAATCAGCCCCAGCATTTT	CASSQTGSNQPQHF
TRBV9	once	-	TRBJ2-3	14	TGTGCCAGCAGCGCGGGGCTGGGCACAGATACGCAGTATTTT	CASSAGLGTDTQYF
TRBV10-2	once	TRBD2	TRBJ2-2	16	TGCGCCAGCAGATACCTAGCGGGAGCCAACACCGGGGAGCTGTTTTTT	CASRYLAGANTGELFF
TRBV5-1	-	-	TRBJ2-5	13	TGCGCCAGCAGCATTTCTCACCAAGAGACCCAGTACTTC	CASSISHQETQYF
TRBV29-1	once	-	TRBJ2-3	11	TGCAGCGGAAGCTACACAGATACGCAGTATTTT	CSGSYTDTQYF
TRBV7-2	-	-	TRBJ2-1	20	TGTGCCAGCAGCTTAGCGCAGGCGGTCCGACTAGAGGGGACCTACAATGAGCAGTTCTTC	CASSLAQAVRLEGTYNEQFF
TRBV5-1	-	-	TRBJ1-3	14	TGCGCCAGCAGCCCCCGGGACACAGGAAACACCATATATTTT	CASSPRDTGNTIYF
TRBV9	-	TRBD2	TRBJ2-2	17	TGTGCCAGCAGCCCCCTCGGACTAGCGGGAAACACCGGGGAGCTGTTTTTT	CASSPLGLAGNTGELFF
TRBV9	-	-	TRBJ2-3	14	TGTGCCAGCAGCCTACAGGAGGGGGGAGTTACGCAGTATTTT	CASSLQEGGVTQYF
TRBV4-2	-	-	TRBJ2-5	14	TGTGCCAGCAGCCCGACCCAACGGCCGGAGACCCAGTACTTC	CASSPTQRPETQYF
TRBV18	-	-	TRBJ1-4	11	TGTGCCAGCTCGCCAGGTAAAAAACTGTTTTTT	CASSPGKKLFF
TRBV4-1	-	-	TRBJ2-5	19	TGCGCCAGCAGCCAAGGTTTTGGGAGCGGGCCCAAGGGCCAAGAGACCCAGTACTTC	CASSQGFGSGPKGQETQYF
TRBV6-5	-	-	TRBJ2-7	14	TGTGCCAGCAGCCCACCCAGGGGACCCTACGAGCAGTACTTC	CASSPPRGPYEQYF
TRBV21-1	-	-	TRBJ1-3	15	TGTGCCAGCAGCAAAGGTCCCGTGTCAGGAAACACCATATATTTT	CASSKGPVSGNTIYF
TRBV14	-	TRBD1	TRBJ2-3	16	TGTGCCAGCAGCCCCTACAGGGGTACCGCGACAGATACGCAGTATTTT	CASSPYRGTATDTQYF
TRBV7-8	-	TRBD2	TRBJ2-2	14	TGTGCCAGCAGCCGGGGGGGATTCACCGGGGAGCTGTTTTTT	CASSRGGFTGELFF
TRBV28	-	-	TRBJ1-1	14	TGTGCCAGCAGTTCGACACGGAAGCGTAGTGAAGCTTTCTTT	CASSSTRKRSEAFF
TRBV2	-	TRBD1	TRBJ1-4	16	TGTGCCAGCAGTGAACCGTCACAGGGGTTTTATGAAAAACTGTTTTTT	CASSEPSQGFYEKLFF
TRBV7-2	once	-	TRBJ2-3	12	TGTGCCAGCAGCATAGGAGCAGATACGCAGTATTTT	CASSIGADTQYF
TRBV7-2	-	TRBD2	TRBJ2-7	16	TGTGCCAGCACCCCTGAAATGGGACTAGCGGGAGACGAGCAGTACTTC	CASTPEMGLAGDEQYF
TRBV5-1	-	TRBD1	TRBJ2-3	17	TGCGCCAGCAGCTTGGGTCCGAGGACAGGGGGCACAGATACGCAGTATTTT	CASSLGPRTGGTDTQYF
TRBV19	-	-	TRBJ2-7	14	TGTGCCAGTAGCCGCGGACAGCTCTCCTACGAGCAGTACTTC	CASSRGQLSYEQYF
TRBV7-2	-	-	TRBJ1-1	14	TGTGCCAGCAGCTTCGCGAGTTTTGGCACTGAAGCTTTCTTT	CASSFASFGTEAFF
TRBV5-1	few	-	TRBJ2-2	16	TGCGCCAGCAGCTTGGTGGCAGCGGGGAACACCGGGGAGCTGTTTTTT	CASSLVAAGNTGELFF
TRBV2	-	-	TRBJ2-4	16	TGTGCCAGCAGTGAACCTGGAATTATAGCCAAAAACATTCAGTACTTC	CASSEPGIIAKNIQYF
TRBV7-7	-	-	TRBJ1-1	12	TGTGCTAGCAGCTTAGGTCCGACTGAAGCTTTCTTT	CASSLGPTEAFF
TRBV27	-	-	TRBJ2-7	19	TGTGCCAGCAGTTCCAGACAGGATAGCGGAAGGAGGAGCTCCTACGAGCAGTACTTC	CASSSRQDSGRRSSYEQYF
TRBV2	few	-	TRBJ1-4	14	TGTGCCAGCAGTCTACTTCGGTCTAATGAAAAACTGTTTTTT	CASSLLRSNEKLFF
TRBV29-1	-	-	TRBJ1-1	14	TGCAGCGTTGTACCTCTTAAGATGAACACTGAAGCTTTCTTT	CSVVPLKMNTEAFF
TRBV28	once	TRBD2	TRBJ2-2	17	TGTGCCAGCAGTTTCCCGGGACTAGCGTATGGGGCCGGGGAGCTGTTTTTT	CASSFPGLAYGAGELFF
TRBV11-3	-	-	TRBJ2-2	12	TGTGCCAGCAGCCTTCTAGGGCGGGAGCTGTTTTTT	CASSLLGRELFF
TRBV7-8	-	-	TRBJ2-3	11	TGTGCCAGCAGCCCAGCAGATACGCAGTATTTT	CASSPADTQYF